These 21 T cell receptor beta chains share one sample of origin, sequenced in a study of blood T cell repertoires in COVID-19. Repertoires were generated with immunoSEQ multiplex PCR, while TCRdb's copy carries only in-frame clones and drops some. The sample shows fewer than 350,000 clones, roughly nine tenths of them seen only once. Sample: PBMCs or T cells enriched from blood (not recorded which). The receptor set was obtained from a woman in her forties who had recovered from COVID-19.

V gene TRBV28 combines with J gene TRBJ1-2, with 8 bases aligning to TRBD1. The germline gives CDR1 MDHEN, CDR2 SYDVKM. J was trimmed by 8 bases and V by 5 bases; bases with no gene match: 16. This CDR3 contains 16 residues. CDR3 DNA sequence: TGTGCCAGCAGTCCCACCCTGACAGGGGAGGTCGGAGGCTACACCTTC. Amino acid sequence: CASSPTLTGEVGGYTF.

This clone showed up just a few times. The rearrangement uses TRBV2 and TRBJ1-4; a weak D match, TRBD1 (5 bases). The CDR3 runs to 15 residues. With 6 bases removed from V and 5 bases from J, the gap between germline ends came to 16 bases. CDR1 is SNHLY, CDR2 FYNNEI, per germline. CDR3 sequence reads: CASRTGGVRNEKLFF. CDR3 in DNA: TGTGCCAGCAGGACTGGGGGGGTGAGGAATGAAAAACTGTTTTTT.

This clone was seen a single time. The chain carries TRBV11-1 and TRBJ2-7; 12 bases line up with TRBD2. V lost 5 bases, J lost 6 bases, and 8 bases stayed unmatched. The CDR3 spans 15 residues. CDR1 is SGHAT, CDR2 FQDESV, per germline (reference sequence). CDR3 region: CASSLTSGSFFEQYF. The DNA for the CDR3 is TGTGCCAGCAGCCTGACTAGCGGGAGTTTCTTCGAGCAGTACTTC.

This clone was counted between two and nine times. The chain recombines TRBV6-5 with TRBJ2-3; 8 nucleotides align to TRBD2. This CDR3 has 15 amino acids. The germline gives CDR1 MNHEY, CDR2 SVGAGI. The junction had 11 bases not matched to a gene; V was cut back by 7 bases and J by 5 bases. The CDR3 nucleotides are TGTGCCAGCATAACCCGGGAGGGGCGCCGAGATACGCAGTATTTT. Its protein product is CASITREGRRDTQYF.

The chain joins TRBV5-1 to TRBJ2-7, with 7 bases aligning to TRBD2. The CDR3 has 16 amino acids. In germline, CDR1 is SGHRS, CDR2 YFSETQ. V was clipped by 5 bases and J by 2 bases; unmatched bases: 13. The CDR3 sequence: CASREGGGRLAYEQYF. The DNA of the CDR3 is TGCGCCAGCAGAGAGGGAGGCGGGAGATTAGCCTACGAGCAGTACTTC.

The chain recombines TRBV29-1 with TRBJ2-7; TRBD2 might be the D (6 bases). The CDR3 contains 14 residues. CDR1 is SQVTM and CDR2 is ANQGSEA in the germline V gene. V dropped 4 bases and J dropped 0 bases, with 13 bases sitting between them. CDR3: CSVVLARSSYEQYF. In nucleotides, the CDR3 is TGCAGCGTTGTCCTAGCGCGGAGCTCCTACGAGCAGTACTTC.

CDR3 bases: TGTGCCAGCAGCCCCAGGGGGTTCAACTACGAGCAGTACTTC. Its translation is CASSPRGFNYEQYF. This rearrangement joins TRBV11-2 to TRBJ2-7, with 7 bases identical to TRBD1. The length of the CDR3 is 14 residues. The germline CDR1 and CDR2 sequences are SGHAT and FQNNGV. The V gene end was trimmed by 5 bases and the J gene end by 3 bases; junction bases not matched to a gene: 7.

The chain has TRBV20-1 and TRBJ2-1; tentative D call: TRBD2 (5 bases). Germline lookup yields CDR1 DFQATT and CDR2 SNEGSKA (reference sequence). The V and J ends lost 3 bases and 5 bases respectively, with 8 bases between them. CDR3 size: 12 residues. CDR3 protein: CSASRRDNEQFF. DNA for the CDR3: TGCAGTGCTAGTCGGCGGGACAATGAGCAGTTCTTC.

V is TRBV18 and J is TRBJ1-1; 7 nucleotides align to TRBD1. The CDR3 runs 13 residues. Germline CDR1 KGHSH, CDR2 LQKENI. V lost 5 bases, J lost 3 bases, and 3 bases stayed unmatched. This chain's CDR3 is CASSTTGDTEAFF. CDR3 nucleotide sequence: TGTGCCAGCTCAACCACAGGGGACACTGAAGCTTTCTTT.

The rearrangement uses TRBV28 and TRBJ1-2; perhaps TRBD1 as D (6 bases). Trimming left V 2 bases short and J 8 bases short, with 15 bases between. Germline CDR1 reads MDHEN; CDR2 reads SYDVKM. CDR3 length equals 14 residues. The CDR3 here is CASSLSRDTRGYTF. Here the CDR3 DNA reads TGTGCCAGCAGTTTAAGCCGGGACACCAGAGGCTACACCTTC.

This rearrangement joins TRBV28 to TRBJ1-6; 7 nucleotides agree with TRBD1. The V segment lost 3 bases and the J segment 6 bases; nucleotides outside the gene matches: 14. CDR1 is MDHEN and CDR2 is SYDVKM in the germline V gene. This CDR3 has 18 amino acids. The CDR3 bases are TGTGCCAGCAGTTTCGGGACGGTAGCAGGACAGGTTAATTCACCCCTCCACTTT. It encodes CASSFGTVAGQVNSPLHF.

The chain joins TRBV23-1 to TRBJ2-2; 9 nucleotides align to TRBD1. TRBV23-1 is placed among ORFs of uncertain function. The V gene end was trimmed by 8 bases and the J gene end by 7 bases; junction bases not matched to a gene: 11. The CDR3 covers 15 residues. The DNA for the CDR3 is TGCGCCAGCGGGCCGCCGGGACAGGGAATCGGGGAGCTGTTTTTT. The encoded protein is CASGPPGQGIGELFF.

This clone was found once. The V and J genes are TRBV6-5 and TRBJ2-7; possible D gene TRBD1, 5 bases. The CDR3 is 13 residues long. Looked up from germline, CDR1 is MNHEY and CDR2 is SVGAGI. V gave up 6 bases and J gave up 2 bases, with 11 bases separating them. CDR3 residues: CASRETVTYEQYF. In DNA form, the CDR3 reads TGTGCCAGCAGGGAGACAGTTACCTACGAGCAGTACTTC.

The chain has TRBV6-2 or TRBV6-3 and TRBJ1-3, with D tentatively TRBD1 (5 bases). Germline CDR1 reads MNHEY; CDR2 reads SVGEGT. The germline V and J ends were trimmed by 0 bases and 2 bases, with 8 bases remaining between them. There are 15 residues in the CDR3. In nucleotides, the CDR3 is TGTGCCAGCAGTTACTCCGGCAGGGCTGGAAACACCATATATTTT. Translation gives CASSYSGRAGNTIYF.

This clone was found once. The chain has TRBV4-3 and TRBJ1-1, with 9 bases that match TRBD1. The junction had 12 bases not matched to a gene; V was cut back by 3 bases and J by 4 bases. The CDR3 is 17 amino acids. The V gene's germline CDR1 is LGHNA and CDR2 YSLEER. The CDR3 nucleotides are TGCGCCAGCAGCCATCAAACGGGGGACAGGGACCCCACTGAAGCTTTCTTT. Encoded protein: CASSHQTGDRDPTEAFF.

CDR3 coding DNA: TGTGCCAGCAGTGTCCAATCAGGTGGCAATGAGCAGTTCTTC. Translation: CASSVQSGGNEQFF. This chain uses TRBV2 with TRBJ2-1; no firm D call. The V and J ends lost 4 bases and 6 bases respectively, with 13 bases between them. Germline-derived CDR1 and CDR2 are SNHLY and FYNNEI. The CDR3 sequence is 14 residues long.

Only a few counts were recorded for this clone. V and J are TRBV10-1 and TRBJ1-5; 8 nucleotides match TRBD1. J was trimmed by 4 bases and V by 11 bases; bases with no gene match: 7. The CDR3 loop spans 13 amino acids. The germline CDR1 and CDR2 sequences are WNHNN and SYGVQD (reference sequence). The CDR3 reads CAVTGGGNQPQHF. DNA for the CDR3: TGCGCCGTCACAGGGGGTGGTAATCAGCCCCAGCATTTT.

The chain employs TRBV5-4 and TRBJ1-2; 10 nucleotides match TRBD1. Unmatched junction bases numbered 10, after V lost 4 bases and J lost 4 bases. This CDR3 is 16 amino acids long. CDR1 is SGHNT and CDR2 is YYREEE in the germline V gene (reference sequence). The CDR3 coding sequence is TGTGCCAGCAGCGCCGGGACAGGGGTCTCTCTCTATGGCTACACCTTC. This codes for CASSAGTGVSLYGYTF. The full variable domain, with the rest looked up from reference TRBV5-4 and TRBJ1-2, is ETGVTQSPTHLIKTRGQQVTLRCSSQSGHNTVSWYQQALGQGPQFIFQYYREEENGRGNFPPRFSGLQFPNYSSELNVNALELDDSALYLCASSAGTGVSLYGYTFGSGTRLTVV.

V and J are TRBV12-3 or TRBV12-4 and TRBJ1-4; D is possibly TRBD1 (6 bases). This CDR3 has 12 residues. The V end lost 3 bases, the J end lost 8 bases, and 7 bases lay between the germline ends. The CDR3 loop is CASSFDREKLFF. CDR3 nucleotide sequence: TGTGCCAGCAGTTTCGACAGGGAAAAACTGTTTTTT.

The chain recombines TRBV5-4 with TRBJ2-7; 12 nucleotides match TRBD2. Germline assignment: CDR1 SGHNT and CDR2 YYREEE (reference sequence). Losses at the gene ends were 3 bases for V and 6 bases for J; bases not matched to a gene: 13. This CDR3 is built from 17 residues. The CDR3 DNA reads TGTGCCAGCAGCTCCCGACTAGCGGGAGTGTGGTCCCCCGAGCAGTACTTC. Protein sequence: CASSSRLAGVWSPEQYF. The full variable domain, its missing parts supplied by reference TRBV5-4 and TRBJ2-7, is ETGVTQSPTHLIKTRGQQVTLRCSSQSGHNTVSWYQQALGQGPQFIFQYYREEENGRGNFPPRFSGLQFPNYSSELNVNALELDDSALYLCASSSRLAGVWSPEQYFGPGTRLTVT.

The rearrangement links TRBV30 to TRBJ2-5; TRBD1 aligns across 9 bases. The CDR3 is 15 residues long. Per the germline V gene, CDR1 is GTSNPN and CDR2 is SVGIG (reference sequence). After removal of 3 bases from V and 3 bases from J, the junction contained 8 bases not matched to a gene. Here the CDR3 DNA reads TGTGCCTGGAGCGCAAAGGGACAGGGTGAAGAGACCCAGTACTTC. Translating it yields CAWSAKGQGEETQYF.